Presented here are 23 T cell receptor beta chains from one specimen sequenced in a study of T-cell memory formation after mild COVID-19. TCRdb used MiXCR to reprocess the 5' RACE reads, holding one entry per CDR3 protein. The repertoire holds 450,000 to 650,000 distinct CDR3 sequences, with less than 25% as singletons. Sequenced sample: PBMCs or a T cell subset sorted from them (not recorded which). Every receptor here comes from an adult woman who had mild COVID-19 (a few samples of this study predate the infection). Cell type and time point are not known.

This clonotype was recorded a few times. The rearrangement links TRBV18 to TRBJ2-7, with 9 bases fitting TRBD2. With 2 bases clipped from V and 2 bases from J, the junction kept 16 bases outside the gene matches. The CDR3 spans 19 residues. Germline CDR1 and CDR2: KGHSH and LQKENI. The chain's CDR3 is CASSPTHLASGGRAYEQYF. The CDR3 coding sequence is TGTGCCAGCTCACCAACCCACCTAGCGTCGGGCGGGAGGGCCTACGAGCAGTACTTC. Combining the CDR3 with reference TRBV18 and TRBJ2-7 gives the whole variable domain NAGVMQNPRHLVRRRGQEARLRCSPMKGHSHVYWYRQLPEEGLKFMVYLQKENIIDESGMPKERFSAEFPKEGPSILRIQQVVRGDSAAYFCASSPTHLASGGRAYEQYFGPGTRLTVT.

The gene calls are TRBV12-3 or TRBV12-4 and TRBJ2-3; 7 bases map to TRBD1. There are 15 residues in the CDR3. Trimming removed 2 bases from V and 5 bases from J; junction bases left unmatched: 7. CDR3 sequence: CASSLKGAVKDTQYF. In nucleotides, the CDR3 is TGTGCCAGCAGTTTAAAGGGGGCCGTAAAAGATACGCAGTATTTT.

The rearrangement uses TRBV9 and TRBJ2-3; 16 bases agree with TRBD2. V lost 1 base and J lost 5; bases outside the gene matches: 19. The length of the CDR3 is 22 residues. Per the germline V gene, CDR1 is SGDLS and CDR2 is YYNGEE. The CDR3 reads CASSVPDGTSGRADSRGDTQYF. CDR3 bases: TGTGCCAGCAGCGTACCCGACGGGACTAGCGGGAGGGCGGATTCACGGGGAGATACGCAGTATTTT. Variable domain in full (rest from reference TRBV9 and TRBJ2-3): DSGVTQTPKHLITATGQRVTLRCSPRSGDLSVYWYQQSLDQGLQFLIQYYNGEERAKGNILERFSAQQFPDLHSELNLSSLELGDSALYFCASSVPDGTSGRADSRGDTQYFGPGTRLTVL.

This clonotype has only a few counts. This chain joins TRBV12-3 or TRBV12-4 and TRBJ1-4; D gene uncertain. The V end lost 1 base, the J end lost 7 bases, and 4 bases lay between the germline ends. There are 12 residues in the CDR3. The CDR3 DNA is TGTGCCAGCAGTTTAGGTTTTGAAAAACTGTTTTTT. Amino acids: CASSLGFEKLFF.

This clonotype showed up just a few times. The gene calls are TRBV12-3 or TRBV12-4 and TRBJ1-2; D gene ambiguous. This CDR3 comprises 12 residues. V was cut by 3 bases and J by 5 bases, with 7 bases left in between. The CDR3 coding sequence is TGTGCCAGCAGTTTGTCCTTTTATGGCTACACCTTC. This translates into CASSLSFYGYTF.

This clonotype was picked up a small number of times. CDR3 loop: CASSFVRSYGYTF. CDR3 in DNA: TGCGCCAGCAGCTTTGTGCGGAGTTATGGCTACACCTTC. The rearrangement uses TRBV5-1 and TRBJ1-2, with D uncertain. The ends were cut back, 2 bases at V and 5 bases at J, with 10 bases in the middle. Germline V gene sequence: CDR1 SGHRS, CDR2 YFSETQ. The CDR3 is 13 residues long.

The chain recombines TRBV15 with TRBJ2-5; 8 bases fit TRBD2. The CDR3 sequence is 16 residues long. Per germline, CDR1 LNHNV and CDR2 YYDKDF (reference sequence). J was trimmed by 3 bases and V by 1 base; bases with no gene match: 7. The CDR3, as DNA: TGTGCCACCAGCAGAGCGATAGGCGGGGGGAAAGAGACCCAGTACTTC. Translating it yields CATSRAIGGGKETQYF. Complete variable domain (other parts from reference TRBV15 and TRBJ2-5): DAMVIQNPRYQVTQFGKPVTLSCSQTLNHNVMYWYQQKSSQAPKLLFHYYDKDFNNEADTPDNFQSRRPNTSFCFLDIRSPGLGDTAMYLCATSRAIGGGKETQYFGPGTRLLVL.

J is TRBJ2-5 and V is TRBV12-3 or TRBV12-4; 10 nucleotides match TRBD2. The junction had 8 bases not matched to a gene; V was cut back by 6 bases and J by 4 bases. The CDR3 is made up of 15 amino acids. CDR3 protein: CASSPSLAGVETQYF. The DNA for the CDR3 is TGTGCCAGCAGCCCCAGTCTAGCGGGGGTAGAGACCCAGTACTTC.

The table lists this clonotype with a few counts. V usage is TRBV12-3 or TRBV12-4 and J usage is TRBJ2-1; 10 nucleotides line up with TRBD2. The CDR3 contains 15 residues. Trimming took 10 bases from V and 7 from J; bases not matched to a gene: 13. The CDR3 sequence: CATRRLGSGGNEQFF. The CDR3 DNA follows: TGTGCCACCAGACGGTTGGGTAGCGGGGGGAATGAGCAGTTCTTC.

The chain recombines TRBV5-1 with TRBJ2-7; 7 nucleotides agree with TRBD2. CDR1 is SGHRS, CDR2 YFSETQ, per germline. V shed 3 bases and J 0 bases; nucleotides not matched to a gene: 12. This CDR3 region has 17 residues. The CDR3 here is CASSSGLGGRDSYEQYF. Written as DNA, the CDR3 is TGCGCCAGCAGCTCAGGGTTGGGCGGGAGAGACTCCTACGAGCAGTACTTC. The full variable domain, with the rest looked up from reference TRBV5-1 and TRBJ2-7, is KAGVTQTPRYLIKTRGQQVTLSCSPISGHRSVSWYQQTPGQGLQFLFEYFSETQRNKGNFPGRFSGRQFSNSRSEMNVSTLELGDSALYLCASSSGLGGRDSYEQYFGPGTRLTVT.

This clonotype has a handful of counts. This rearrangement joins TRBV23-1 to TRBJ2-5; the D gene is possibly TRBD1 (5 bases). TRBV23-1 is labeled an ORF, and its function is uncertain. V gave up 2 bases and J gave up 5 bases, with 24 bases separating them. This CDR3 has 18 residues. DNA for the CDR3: TGCGCCAGCAGTCAAGGGGCTTGTGTAATCGCCCATCGGGAGACCCAGTACTTC. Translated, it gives CASSQGACVIAHRETQYF.

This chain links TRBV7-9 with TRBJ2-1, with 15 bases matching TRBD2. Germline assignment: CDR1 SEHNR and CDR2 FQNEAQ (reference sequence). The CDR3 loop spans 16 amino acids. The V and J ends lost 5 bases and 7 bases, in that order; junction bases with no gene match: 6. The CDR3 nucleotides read TGTGCCAGCAGCAGCCAAGGGACTAGCGGGAGGAATGAGCAGTTCTTC. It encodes CASSSQGTSGRNEQFF. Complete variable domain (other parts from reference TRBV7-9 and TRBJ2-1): DTGVSQNPRHKITKRGQNVTFRCDPISEHNRLYWYRQTLGQGPEFLTYFQNEAQLEKSRLLSDRFSAERPKGSFSTLEIQRTEQGDSAMYLCASSSQGTSGRNEQFFGPGTRLTVL.

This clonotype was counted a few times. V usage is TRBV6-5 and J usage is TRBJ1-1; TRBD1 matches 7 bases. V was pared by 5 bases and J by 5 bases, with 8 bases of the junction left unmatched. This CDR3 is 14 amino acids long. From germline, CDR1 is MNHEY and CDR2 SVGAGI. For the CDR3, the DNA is TGTGCCAGCAGTCTGACAGGGTTTGGTACTGAAGCTTTCTTT. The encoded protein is CASSLTGFGTEAFF.

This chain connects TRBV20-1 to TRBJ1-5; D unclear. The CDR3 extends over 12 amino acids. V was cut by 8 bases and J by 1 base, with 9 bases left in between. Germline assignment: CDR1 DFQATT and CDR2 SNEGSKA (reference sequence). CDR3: CSIQQSNQPQHF. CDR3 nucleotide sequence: TGCAGTATACAACAGAGCAATCAGCCCCAGCATTTT.

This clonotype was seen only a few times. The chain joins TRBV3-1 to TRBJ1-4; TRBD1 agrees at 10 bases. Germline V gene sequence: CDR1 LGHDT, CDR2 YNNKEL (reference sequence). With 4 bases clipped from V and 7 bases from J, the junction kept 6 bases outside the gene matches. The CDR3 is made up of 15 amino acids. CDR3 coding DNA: TGTGCCAGCAGCCTCCTGACAGGGGGCGGTGAAAAACTGTTTTTT. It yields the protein CASSLLTGGGEKLFF.

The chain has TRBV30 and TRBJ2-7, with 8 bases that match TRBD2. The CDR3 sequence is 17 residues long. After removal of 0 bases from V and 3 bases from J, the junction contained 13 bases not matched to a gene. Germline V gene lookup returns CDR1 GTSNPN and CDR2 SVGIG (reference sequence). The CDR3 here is CAWSVRGWTAGVYEQYF. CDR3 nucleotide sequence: TGTGCCTGGAGTGTAAGGGGGTGGACAGCGGGAGTCTACGAGCAGTACTTC.

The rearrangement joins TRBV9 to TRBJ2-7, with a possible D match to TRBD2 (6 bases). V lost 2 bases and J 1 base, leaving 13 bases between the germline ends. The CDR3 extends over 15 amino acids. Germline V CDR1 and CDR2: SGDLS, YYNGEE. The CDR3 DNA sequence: TGTGCCAGCAGCGTCCCGGGACTGCAGTCCTACGAGCAGTACTTC. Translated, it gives CASSVPGLQSYEQYF.

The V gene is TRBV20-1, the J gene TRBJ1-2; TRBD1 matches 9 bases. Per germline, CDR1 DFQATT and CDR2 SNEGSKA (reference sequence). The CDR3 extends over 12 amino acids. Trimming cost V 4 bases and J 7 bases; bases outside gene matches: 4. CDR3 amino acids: CSATPGQGGYTF. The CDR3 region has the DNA TGCAGTGCTACCCCGGGACAGGGTGGCTACACCTTC.

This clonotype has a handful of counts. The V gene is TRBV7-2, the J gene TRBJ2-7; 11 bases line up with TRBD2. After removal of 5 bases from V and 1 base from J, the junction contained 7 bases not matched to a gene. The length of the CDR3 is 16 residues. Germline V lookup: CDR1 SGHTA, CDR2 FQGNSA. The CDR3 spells CASSHKLAGASYEQYF. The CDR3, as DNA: TGTGCCAGCAGCCATAAACTAGCGGGAGCGTCCTACGAGCAGTACTTC. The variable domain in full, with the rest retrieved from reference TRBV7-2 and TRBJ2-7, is GAGVSQSPSNKVTEKGKDVELRCDPISGHTALYWYRQSLGQGLEFLIYFQGNSAPDKSGLPSDRFSAERTGGSVSTLTIQRTQQEDSAVYLCASSHKLAGASYEQYFGPGTRLTVT.

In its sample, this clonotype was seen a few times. The CDR3 nucleotides are TGTGCCAGCAGCATACAGCGGGGGAGCGAAGCTTTCTTT. Its protein is CASSIQRGSEAFF. The chain couples TRBV5-6 to TRBJ1-1; the D gene is possibly TRBD1 (5 bases). The V and J ends lost 4 bases and 8 bases respectively, with 15 bases between them. The CDR3 has 13 amino acids. The germline gives CDR1 SGHDT, CDR2 YYEEEE.

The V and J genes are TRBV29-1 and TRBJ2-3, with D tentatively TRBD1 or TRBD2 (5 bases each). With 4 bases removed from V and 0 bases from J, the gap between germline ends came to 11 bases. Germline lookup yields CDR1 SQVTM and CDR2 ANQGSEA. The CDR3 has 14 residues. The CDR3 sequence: CSVVGRASTDTQYF. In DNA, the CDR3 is TGCAGCGTTGTGGGGCGGGCTAGCACAGATACGCAGTATTTT.

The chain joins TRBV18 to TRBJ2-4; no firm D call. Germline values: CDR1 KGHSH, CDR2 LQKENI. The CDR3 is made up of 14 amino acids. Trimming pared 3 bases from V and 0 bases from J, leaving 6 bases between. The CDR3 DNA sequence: TGTGCCAGCTCACCCTCGATAGCCAAAAACATTCAGTACTTC. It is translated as CASSPSIAKNIQYF.

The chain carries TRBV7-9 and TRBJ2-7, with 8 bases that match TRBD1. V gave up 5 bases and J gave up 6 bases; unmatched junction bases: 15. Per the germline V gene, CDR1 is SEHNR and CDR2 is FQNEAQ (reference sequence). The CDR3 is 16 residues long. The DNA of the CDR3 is TGTGCCAGCAGCACGCCTCAGGGGGCCCCTACCCTCGAGCAGTACTTC. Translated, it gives CASSTPQGAPTLEQYF.